A selection of T cell receptor beta chains follows, all from one sample in a study of shared clonotypes between healthy human individuals. TCRdb's copy holds only in-frame clones and misses some; the assay was immunoSEQ multiplex PCR. Found here are nearly 1 million clones, 60% to 85% of them singletons; the top ten hold about 1.5%. The sample was memory CD4+ T cells sorted from blood. Source of these receptors: a man between 18 and 29 years old in good health. CDR3s include the opening cysteine and the closing phenylalanine or tryptophan. Each record gives: J gene, clone size, V gene, D gene, CDR3 protein, CDR3 DNA. The D gene is left open where the match is weak. Where a row states a size, it is once, few, many or the class of an expanded clone; other rows omit it.

J gene: TRBJ2-1
clone size: NA
V gene: TRBV27
D gene: TRBD2
CDR3 protein: CASSGTSGAYNEQFF
CDR3 DNA: TGTGCCAGCAGCGGGACTAGCGGAGCCTACAATGAGCAGTTCTTC

J gene: TRBJ2-7
clone size: NA
V gene: TRBV28
D gene: NA
CDR3 protein: CASSSGTAPSGQYF
CDR3 DNA: TGTGCCAGCAGCTCCGGGACGGCCCCAAGTGGGCAGTACTTC

J gene: TRBJ2-3
clone size: NA
V gene: TRBV2
D gene: TRBD2
CDR3 protein: CASSFSGGNTDTQYF
CDR3 DNA: TGTGCCAGCAGTTTTAGCGGGGGGAACACAGATACGCAGTATTTT

J gene: TRBJ2-6
clone size: NA
V gene: TRBV5-4
D gene: NA
CDR3 protein: CASSLESGANVLTF
CDR3 DNA: TGTGCCAGCAGCTTGGAATCTGGGGCCAACGTCCTGACTTTC

J gene: TRBJ2-5
clone size: NA
V gene: TRBV5-1
D gene: NA
CDR3 protein: CASSLNRAQETQYF
CDR3 DNA: TGCGCCAGCAGCTTGAATCGGGCCCAAGAGACCCAGTACTTC

J gene: TRBJ1-5
clone size: NA
V gene: TRBV4-1
D gene: NA
CDR3 protein: CASSQGFRGGYQPQHF
CDR3 DNA: TGCGCCAGCAGCCAAGGGTTCAGGGGCGGATATCAGCCCCAGCATTTT

J gene: TRBJ2-3
clone size: few
V gene: TRBV28
D gene: TRBD2
CDR3 protein: CASSFFLGLAGVTDTQYF
CDR3 DNA: TGTGCCAGCAGTTTCTTCCTTGGACTAGCGGGGGTCACAGATACGCAGTATTTT

J gene: TRBJ2-7
clone size: few
V gene: TRBV5-3
D gene: NA
CDR3 protein: CARSLGETDYEQYF
CDR3 DNA: TGTGCCAGAAGCTTGGGAGAGACAGACTACGAGCAGTACTTC

J gene: TRBJ2-3
clone size: once
V gene: TRBV11-3
D gene: TRBD2
CDR3 protein: CASSLAASTDTQYF
CDR3 DNA: TGTGCCAGCAGCCTAGCGGCGAGCACAGATACGCAGTATTTT

J gene: TRBJ2-7
clone size: NA
V gene: TRBV4-3
D gene: TRBD1
CDR3 protein: CASSARTGANEQYF
CDR3 DNA: TGCGCCAGCAGCGCCCGGACAGGGGCTAACGAGCAGTACTTC

J gene: TRBJ2-7
clone size: NA
V gene: TRBV4-3
D gene: NA
CDR3 protein: CASSQQVGVYEQYF
CDR3 DNA: TGCGCCAGCAGCCAACAGGTCGGGGTCTACGAGCAGTACTTC

J gene: TRBJ1-5
clone size: NA
V gene: TRBV14
D gene: NA
CDR3 protein: CASSQGGNQPQHF
CDR3 DNA: TGTGCCAGCAGCCAGGGTGGCAATCAGCCCCAGCATTTT

J gene: TRBJ2-1
clone size: NA
V gene: TRBV5-1
D gene: TRBD2
CDR3 protein: CASSTLAGGAYNEQFF
CDR3 DNA: TGCGCCAGCAGCACCCTAGCGGGGGGCGCCTACAATGAGCAGTTCTTC

J gene: TRBJ1-2
clone size: few
V gene: TRBV2
D gene: TRBD1
CDR3 protein: CASRGQGGSTRGYTF
CDR3 DNA: TGTGCCAGCAGGGGACAGGGCGGGAGTACTCGTGGCTACACCTTC

J gene: TRBJ1-1
clone size: NA
V gene: TRBV11-3
D gene: NA
CDR3 protein: CASSFGTGGIIEAFF
CDR3 DNA: TGTGCCAGCAGCTTCGGGACGGGTGGGATCATTGAAGCTTTCTTT

J gene: TRBJ2-5
clone size: NA
V gene: TRBV7-6
D gene: NA
CDR3 protein: CASSQTAIQETQYF
CDR3 DNA: TGTGCCAGCAGCCAGACAGCCATTCAAGAGACCCAGTACTTC

J gene: TRBJ1-2
clone size: once
V gene: TRBV30
D gene: NA
CDR3 protein: CAWSEGRGYGYTF
CDR3 DNA: TGTGCCTGGAGTGAGGGAAGAGGCTATGGCTACACCTTC

J gene: TRBJ2-3
clone size: NA
V gene: TRBV5-4
D gene: TRBD1
CDR3 protein: CASSQGTGRDTQYF
CDR3 DNA: TGTGCCAGCAGCCAGGGGACAGGGAGAGATACGCAGTATTTT